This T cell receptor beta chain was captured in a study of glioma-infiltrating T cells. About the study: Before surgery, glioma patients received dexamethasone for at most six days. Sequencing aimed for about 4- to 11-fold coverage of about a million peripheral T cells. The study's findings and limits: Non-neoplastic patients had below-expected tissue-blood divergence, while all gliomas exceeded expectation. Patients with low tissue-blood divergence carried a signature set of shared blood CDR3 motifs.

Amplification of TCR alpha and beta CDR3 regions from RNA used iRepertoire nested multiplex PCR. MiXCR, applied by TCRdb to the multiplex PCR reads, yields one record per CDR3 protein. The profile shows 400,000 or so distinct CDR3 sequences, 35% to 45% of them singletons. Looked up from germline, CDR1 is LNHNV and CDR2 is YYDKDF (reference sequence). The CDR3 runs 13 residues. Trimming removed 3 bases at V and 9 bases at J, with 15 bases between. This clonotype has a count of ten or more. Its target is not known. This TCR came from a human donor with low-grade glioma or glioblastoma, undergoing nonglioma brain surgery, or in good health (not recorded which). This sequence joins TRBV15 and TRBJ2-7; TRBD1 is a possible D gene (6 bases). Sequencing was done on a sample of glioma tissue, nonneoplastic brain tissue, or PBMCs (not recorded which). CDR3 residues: CATSSLRQAGQYF. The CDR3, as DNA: TGTGCCACCAGCAGCCTCCGACAGGCGGGGCAGTACTTC.